This T cell receptor (beta chain) emerged from a study of vaccination and CD4 T cells after COVID-19. As for treatment: roughly 10-day PBMC culture with coronavirus spike peptide pools or control peptides (ViraFEST assay). The collection of CD4+ T cells from the unexposed donor took place before the COVID-19 pandemic (2011-2018). Study results and limitations: There was no significant change from 21 to 38 median reactive clonotypes. The analysis of convalescent patients involved relatively few individuals and lacked early post-infection timepoints. Among reactive clones from convalescent patients, a median roughly 85% appeared only post-vaccination.

By share, this clonotype counts as medium-sized. Its antigen is undetermined. V shed 5 bases and J 5 bases; nucleotides not matched to a gene: 5. In germline, CDR1 is MNHEY, CDR2 SMNVEV (reference sequence). The CDR3 runs 14 residues. An Oncomine TCR Beta short-read assay was used to sequence the DNA from cultured CD4+ T cells. MiXCR, applied by TCRdb to the PCR reads, yields one record per CDR3 protein. The sample has approximately 7,100 distinct CDR3 sequences; around half are singletons. The sequenced material came from CD4+ T cells from blood, cultured in vitro. The TCR comes from a human donor in good health. The chain has TRBV27 and TRBJ2-2; 7 nucleotides align to TRBD1. This CDR3 reads CASSITQGTGELFF. As DNA, the CDR3 is TGTGCCAGCAGTATCACACAGGGGACCGGGGAGCTGTTTTTT.